Listed below are T cell receptor beta chains from one sample, sequenced in a study of beta chain features in type 1 diabetes. Produced via immunoSEQ multiplex PCR; TCRdb's table is partial and in-frame only. The repertoire holds approximately 150,000 clones, approximately 8.4% seen once, with about 2.5% in the top ten. The sample was central memory CD4+ T cells from blood. All receptors derive from a woman between 18 and 29 years old in good health. CDR3s include the opening cysteine and the closing phenylalanine or tryptophan. The D gene is left open where the match is weak. Clone size appears in some rows only: once, few, many, or a class for an expanded clone.

D | size | J | V | CDR3 | DNA
- | few | TRBJ2-5 | TRBV5-1 | CASSPSGDMAETQYF | TGCGCCAGCAGCCCCTCCGGGGATATGGCAGAGACCCAGTACTTC
- | - | TRBJ2-7 | TRBV9 | CASSAGFPGLDEQYF | TGTGCCAGCAGCGCAGGGTTCCCCGGCCTGGACGAGCAGTACTTC
- | few | TRBJ1-1 | TRBV5-6 | CASSLDPRTEAFF | TGTGCCAGCAGCTTGGACCCGCGGACTGAAGCTTTCTTT
TRBD1 | many | TRBJ2-7 | TRBV6-6 | CASSSGQGAEQYF | TGTGCCAGCAGTTCGGGACAGGGGGCCGAGCAGTACTTC
- | few | TRBJ1-1 | TRBV29-1 | CSVVVWQGNTEAFF | TGCAGCGTTGTAGTCTGGCAGGGGAACACTGAAGCTTTCTTT
- | - | TRBJ2-5 | TRBV7-2 | CASSSGIRHETQYF | TGTGCCAGCAGCTCCGGGATTCGACATGAGACCCAGTACTTC
- | few | TRBJ1-1 | TRBV7-8 | CASSYWAAGAFF | TGTGCCAGCAGCTACTGGGCCGCGGGGGCTTTCTTT
- | few | TRBJ2-5 | TRBV2 | CASSDYRGETQYF | TGTGCCAGCAGTGATTATAGGGGAGAGACCCAGTACTTC
TRBD2 | - | TRBJ2-3 | TRBV6-5 | CASRTSGLFTDTQYF | TGTGCCAGTAGGACTAGCGGACTCTTCACAGATACGCAGTATTTT
- | few | TRBJ2-1 | TRBV9 | CASSVDPGEYNEQFF | TGTGCCAGCAGCGTAGATCCAGGGGAATACAATGAGCAGTTCTTC
TRBD1 | - | TRBJ2-3 | TRBV7-2 | CASSQGASTDTQYF | TGTGCCAGCAGCCAGGGGGCTAGCACAGATACGCAGTATTTT
TRBD2 | few | TRBJ2-5 | TRBV18 | CASSFTSGQETQYF | TGTGCCAGCTCGTTTACTAGCGGCCAAGAGACCCAGTACTTC
TRBD1 | - | TRBJ1-1 | TRBV5-1 | CASSLPDRVVGAFF | TGCGCCAGCAGCTTACCTGACAGGGTCGTGGGTGCTTTCTTT
TRBD2 | few | TRBJ2-1 | TRBV2 | CASTDWRGEYNEQFF | TGTGCCAGCACCGACTGGCGGGGGGAGTACAATGAGCAGTTCTTC
- | - | TRBJ2-4 | TRBV19 | CASSSAGAAKNIQYF | TGTGCCAGTAGTTCCGCAGGGGCAGCCAAAAACATTCAGTACTTC
TRBD2 | - | TRBJ2-2 | TRBV5-5 | CASSFRLAPGELFF | TGTGCCAGCAGCTTCCGACTAGCCCCCGGGGAGCTGTTTTTT
- | few | TRBJ1-6 | TRBV19 | CASRRADTPNSPLHF | TGTGCCAGTCGACGGGCGGACACTCCAAATTCACCCCTCCACTTT
- | - | TRBJ2-3 | TRBV11-2 | CASSLNHRVDTQYF | TGTGCCAGCAGCTTAAATCACAGGGTGGATACGCAGTATTTT